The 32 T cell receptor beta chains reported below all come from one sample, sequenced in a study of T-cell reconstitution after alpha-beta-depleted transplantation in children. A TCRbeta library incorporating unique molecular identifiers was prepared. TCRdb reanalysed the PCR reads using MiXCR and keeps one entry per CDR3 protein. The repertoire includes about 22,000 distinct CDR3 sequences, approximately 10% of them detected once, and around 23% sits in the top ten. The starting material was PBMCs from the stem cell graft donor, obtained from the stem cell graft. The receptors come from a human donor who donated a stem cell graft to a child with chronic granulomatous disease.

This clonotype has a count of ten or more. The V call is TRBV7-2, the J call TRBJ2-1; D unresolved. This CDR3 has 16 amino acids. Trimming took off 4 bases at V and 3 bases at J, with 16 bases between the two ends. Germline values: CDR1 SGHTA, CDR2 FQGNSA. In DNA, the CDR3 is TGTGCCAGCAGCTCCCATGGCCCGGGTGGCTACAATGAGCAGTTCTTC. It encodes CASSSHGPGGYNEQFF.

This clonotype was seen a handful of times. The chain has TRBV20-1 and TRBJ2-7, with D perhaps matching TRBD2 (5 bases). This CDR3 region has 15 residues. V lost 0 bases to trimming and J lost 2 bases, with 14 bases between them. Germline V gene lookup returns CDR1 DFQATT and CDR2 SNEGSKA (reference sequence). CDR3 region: CSARDSSLATYEQYF. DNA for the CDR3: TGCAGTGCTAGAGATTCGTCCCTAGCTACCTACGAGCAGTACTTC.

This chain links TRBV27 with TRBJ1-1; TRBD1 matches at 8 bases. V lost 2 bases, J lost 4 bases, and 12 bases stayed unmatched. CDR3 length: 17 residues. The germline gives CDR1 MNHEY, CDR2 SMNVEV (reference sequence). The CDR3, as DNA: TGTGCCAGCAGTTTAACGGCGGCAGGGGGCCTGACCACTGAAGCTTTCTTT. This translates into CASSLTAAGGLTTEAFF.

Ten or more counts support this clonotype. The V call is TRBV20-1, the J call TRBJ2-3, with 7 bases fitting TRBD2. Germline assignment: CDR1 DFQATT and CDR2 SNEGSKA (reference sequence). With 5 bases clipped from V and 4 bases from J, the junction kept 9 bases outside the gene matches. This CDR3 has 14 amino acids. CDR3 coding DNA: TGCAGTGCTGGGGTTGGGGGAGGGCCAGATACGCAGTATTTT. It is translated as CSAGVGGGPDTQYF.

The CDR3 reads CASSFPLGSYNEQFF. In DNA form, the CDR3 reads TGTGCCAGCAGCTTCCCTCTAGGCTCCTACAATGAGCAGTTCTTC. The chain carries TRBV7-2 and TRBJ2-1, with D hard to call. CDR1 and CDR2 from the germline V gene are SGHTA and FQGNSA. The CDR3 is 15 residues long. Trimming took off 3 bases at V and 0 bases at J, with 9 bases between the two ends.

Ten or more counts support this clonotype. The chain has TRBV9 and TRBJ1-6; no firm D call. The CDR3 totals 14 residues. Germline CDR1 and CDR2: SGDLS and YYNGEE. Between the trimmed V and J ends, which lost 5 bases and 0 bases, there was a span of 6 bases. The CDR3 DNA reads TGTGCCAGCAGTTCTAGCTCCTATAATTCACCCCTCCACTTT. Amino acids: CASSSSSYNSPLHF.

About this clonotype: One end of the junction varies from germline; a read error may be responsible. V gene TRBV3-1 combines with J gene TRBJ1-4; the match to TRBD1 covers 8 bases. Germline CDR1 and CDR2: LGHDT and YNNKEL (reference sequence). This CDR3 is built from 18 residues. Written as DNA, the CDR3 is TGCCAGCTCAAATCCGGGACAGGAGAAATTCTCGTAGGTGAAAAACTGTTTTTT. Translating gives CQLKSGTGEILVGEKLFF. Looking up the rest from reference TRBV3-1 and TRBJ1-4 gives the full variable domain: DTAVSQTPKYLVTQMGNDKSIKCEQNLGHDTMYWYKQDSKKFLKIMFSYNNKELIINETVPNRFSPKSPDKAHLNLHINSLELGDSAVYFCQLKSGTGEILVGEKLFFGSGTQLSVL.

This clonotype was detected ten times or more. CDR3 sequence reads: CASSSSPTGKHGYTF. The CDR3 nucleotides are TGCGCCAGCAGCTCTAGTCCCACAGGGAAGCATGGCTACACCTTC. The rearrangement uses TRBV5-1 and TRBJ1-2, with D possibly TRBD1 on 6 matching bases. The germline gives CDR1 SGHRS, CDR2 YFSETQ. V lost 3 bases and J 6 bases, leaving 18 bases between the germline ends. This CDR3 is 15 amino acids long. Together with reference TRBV5-1 and TRBJ1-2, the CDR3 gives the full variable domain: KAGVTQTPRYLIKTRGQQVTLSCSPISGHRSVSWYQQTPGQGLQFLFEYFSETQRNKGNFPGRFSGRQFSNSRSEMNVSTLELGDSALYLCASSSSPTGKHGYTFGSGTRLTVV.

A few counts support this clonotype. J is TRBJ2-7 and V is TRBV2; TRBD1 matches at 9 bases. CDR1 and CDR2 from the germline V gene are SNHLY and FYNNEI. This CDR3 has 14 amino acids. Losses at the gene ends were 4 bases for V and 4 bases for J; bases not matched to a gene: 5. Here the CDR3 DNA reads TGTGCCAGCAGTGTGGGGACAGGGATGTACGAGCAGTACTTC. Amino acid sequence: CASSVGTGMYEQYF.

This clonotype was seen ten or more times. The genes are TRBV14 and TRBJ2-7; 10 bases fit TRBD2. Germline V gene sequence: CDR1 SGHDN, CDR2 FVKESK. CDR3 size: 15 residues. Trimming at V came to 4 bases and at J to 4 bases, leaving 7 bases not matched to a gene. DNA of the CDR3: TGTGCCAGCAGCCCCCGGGGTAGCGGGGGGTACGAGCAGTACTTC. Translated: CASSPRGSGGYEQYF.

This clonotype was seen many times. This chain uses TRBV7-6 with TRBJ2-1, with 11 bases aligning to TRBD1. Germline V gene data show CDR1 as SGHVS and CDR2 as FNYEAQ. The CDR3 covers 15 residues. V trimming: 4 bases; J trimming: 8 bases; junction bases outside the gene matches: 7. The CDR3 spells CASSSPGQGVDEQFF. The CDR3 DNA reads TGTGCCAGCAGCTCGCCGGGACAGGGGGTGGATGAGCAGTTCTTC.

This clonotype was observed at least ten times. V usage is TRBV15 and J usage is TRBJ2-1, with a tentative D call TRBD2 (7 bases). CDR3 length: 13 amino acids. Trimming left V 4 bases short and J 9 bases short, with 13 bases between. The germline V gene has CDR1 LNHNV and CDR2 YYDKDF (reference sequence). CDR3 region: CATSKRGEGEQFF. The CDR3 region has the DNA TGTGCCACCAGCAAAAGGGGGGAGGGTGAGCAGTTCTTC.

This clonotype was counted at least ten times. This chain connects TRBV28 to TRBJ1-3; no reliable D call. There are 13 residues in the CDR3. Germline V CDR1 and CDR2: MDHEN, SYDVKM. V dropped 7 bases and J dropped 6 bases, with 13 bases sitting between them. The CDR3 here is CASTLQGINTIYF. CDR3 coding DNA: TGTGCCAGCACTCTACAAGGAATAAACACCATATATTTT.

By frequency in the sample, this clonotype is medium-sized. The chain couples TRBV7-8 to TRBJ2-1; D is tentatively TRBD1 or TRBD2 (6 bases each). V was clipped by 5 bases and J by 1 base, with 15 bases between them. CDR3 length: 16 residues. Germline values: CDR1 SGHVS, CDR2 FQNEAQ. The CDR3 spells CASSIRGDGSYNEQFF. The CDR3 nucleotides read TGTGCCAGCAGCATAAGGGGGGACGGATCCTACAATGAGCAGTTCTTC. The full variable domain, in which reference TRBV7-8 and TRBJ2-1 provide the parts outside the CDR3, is GAGVSQSPRYKVAKRGQDVALRCDPISGHVSLFWYQQALGQGPEFLTYFQNEAQLDKSGLPSDRFFAERPEGSVSTLKIQRTQQEDSAVYLCASSIRGDGSYNEQFFGPGTRLTVL.

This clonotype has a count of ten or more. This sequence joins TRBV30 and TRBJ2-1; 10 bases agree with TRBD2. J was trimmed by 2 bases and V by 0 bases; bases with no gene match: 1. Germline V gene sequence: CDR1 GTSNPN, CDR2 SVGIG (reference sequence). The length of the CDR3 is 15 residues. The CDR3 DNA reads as TGTGCCTGGAGTGTAGGACTAGCGGCCTACAATGAGCAGTTCTTC. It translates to CAWSVGLAAYNEQFF.

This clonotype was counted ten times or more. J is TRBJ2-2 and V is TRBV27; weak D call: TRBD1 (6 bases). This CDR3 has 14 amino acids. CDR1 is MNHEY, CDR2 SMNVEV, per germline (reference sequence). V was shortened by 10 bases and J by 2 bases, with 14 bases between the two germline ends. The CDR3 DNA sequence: TGTGCCACCTCACAAGGGGGAAACACCGGGGAGCTGTTTTTT. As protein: CATSQGGNTGELFF.

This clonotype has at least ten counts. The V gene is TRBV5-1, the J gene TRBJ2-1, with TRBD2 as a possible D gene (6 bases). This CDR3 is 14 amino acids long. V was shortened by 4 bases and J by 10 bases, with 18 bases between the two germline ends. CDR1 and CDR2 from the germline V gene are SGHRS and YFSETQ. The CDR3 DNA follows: TGCGCCAGCAGCCCCGGAGGGTTTATGGGCGAGCAGTTCTTC. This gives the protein CASSPGGFMGEQFF.

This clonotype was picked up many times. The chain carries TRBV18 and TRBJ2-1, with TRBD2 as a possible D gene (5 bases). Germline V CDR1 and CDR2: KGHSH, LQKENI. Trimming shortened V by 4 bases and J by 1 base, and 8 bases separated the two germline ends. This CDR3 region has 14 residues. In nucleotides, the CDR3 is TGTGCCAGCTCACTAGCGCGGTCCTACAATGAGCAGTTCTTC. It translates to CASSLARSYNEQFF.

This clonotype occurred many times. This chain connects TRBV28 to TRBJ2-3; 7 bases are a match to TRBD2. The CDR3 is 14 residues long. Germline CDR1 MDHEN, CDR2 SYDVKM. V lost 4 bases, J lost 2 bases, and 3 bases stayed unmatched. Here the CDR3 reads CASSWGRVTDTQYF. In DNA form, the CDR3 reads TGTGCCAGCAGTTGGGGGAGGGTCACAGATACGCAGTATTTT.

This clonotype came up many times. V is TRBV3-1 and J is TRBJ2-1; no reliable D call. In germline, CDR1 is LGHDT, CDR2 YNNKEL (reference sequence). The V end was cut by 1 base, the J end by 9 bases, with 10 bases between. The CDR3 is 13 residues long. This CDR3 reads CASSQVPSLEQFF. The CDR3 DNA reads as TGTGCCAGCAGCCAAGTACCCAGTCTTGAGCAGTTCTTC.

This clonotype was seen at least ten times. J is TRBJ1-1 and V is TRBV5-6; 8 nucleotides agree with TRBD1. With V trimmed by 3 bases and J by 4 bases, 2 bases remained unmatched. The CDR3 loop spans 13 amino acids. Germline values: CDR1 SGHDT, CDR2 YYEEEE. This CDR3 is CASSYTGGTEAFF. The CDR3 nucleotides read TGTGCCAGCAGCTATACAGGGGGCACTGAAGCTTTCTTT.

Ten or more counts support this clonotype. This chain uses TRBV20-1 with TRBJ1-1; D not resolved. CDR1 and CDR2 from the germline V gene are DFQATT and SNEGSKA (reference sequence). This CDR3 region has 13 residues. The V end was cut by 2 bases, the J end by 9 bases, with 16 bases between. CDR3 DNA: TGCAGTGCTAGACCCCCGGTCGGTAACCAAGCTTTCTTT. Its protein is CSARPPVGNQAFF.

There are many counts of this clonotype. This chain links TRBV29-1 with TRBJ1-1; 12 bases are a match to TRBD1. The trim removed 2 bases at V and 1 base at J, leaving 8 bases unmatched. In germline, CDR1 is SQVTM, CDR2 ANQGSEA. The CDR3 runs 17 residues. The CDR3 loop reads CSVESWDRGRWNTEAFF. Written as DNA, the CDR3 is TGCAGCGTTGAATCTTGGGACAGGGGGCGTTGGAACACTGAAGCTTTCTTT.

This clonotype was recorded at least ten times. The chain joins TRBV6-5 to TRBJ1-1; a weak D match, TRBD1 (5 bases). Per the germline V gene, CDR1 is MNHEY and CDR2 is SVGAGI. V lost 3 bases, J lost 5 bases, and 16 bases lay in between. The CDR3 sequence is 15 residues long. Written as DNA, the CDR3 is TGTGCCAGCAGTTATCGGGTGGGGGGTGGAACTGAAGCTTTCTTT. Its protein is CASSYRVGGGTEAFF.

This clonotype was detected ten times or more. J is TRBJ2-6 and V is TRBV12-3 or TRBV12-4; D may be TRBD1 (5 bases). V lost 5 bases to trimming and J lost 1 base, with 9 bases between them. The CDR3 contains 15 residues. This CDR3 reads CASSLRESGANVLTF. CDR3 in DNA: TGTGCCAGCAGTCTCAGGGAATCTGGGGCCAACGTCCTGACTTTC.

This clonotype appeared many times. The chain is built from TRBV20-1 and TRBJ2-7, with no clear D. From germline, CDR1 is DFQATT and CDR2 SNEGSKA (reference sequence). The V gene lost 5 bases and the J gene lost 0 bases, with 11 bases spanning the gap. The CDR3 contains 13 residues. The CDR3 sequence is CSAGKRSSYEQYF. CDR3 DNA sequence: TGCAGTGCTGGCAAGAGGAGCTCCTACGAGCAGTACTTC.

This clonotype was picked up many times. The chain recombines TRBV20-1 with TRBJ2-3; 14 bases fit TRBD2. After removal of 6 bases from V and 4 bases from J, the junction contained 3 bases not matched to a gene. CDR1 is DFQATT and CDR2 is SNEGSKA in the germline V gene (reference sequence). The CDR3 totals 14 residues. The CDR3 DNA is TGCAGTGCGTGGGGACTAGCGGGAGCAGATACGCAGTATTTT. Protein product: CSAWGLAGADTQYF.

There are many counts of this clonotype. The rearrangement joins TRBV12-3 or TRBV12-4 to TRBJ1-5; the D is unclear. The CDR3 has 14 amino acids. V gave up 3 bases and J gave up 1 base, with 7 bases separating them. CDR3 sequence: CASSFLQSNQPQHF. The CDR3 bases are TGTGCCAGCAGTTTCCTACAGAGCAATCAGCCCCAGCATTTT.

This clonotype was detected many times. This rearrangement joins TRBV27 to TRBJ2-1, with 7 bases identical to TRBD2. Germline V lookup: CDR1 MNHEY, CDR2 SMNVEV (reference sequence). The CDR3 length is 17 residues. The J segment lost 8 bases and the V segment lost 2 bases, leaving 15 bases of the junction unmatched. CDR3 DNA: TGTGCCAGCAGTTTAGAAAGGACTAGTCGTAGGCTCGATGAGCAGTTCTTC. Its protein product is CASSLERTSRRLDEQFF.

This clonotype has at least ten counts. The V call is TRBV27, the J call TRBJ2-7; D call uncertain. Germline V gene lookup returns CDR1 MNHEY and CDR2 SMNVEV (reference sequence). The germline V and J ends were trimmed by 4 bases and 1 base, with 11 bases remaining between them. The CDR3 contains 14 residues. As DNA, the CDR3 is TGTGCCAGCAGTTACTCCCATGGATCCTACGAGCAGTACTTC. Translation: CASSYSHGSYEQYF.

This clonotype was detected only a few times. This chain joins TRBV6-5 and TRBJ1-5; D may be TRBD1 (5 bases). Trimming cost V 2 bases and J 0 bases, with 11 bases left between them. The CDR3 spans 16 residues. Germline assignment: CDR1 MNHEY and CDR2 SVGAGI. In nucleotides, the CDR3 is TGTGCCAGCAGTTACCTCCAGGGTTATAGCAATCAGCCCCAGCATTTT. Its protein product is CASSYLQGYSNQPQHF.

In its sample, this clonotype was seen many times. DNA for the CDR3: TGTGCCAGCAGTCCCCGGCCCCGGGAGCTGTTTTTT. Amino acids: CASSPRPRELFF. V usage is TRBV12-3 or TRBV12-4 and J usage is TRBJ2-2, with D hard to call. There are 12 residues in the CDR3. Trimming pared 5 bases from V and 9 bases from J, leaving 10 bases between.